This T cell receptor (beta chain) was found in a study of control samples from healthy donors and cancer patients. Produced via immunoSEQ multiplex PCR; TCRdb's table is partial and in-frame only. The sample contains 390,000 or so clones, about 93% of which appear only once. Looked up from germline, CDR1 is SGDLS and CDR2 is YYNGEE. V lost 7 bases, J lost 2 bases, and 9 bases stayed unmatched. The CDR3 consists of 14 residues. The receptor was isolated from a man aged 40-49 years with head and neck cancer. Sequencing input: PBMCs. J is TRBJ2-7 and V is TRBV9; 7 bases map to TRBD1. CDR3 sequence reads: CASALTTGTYEQYF. CDR3 DNA sequence: TGTGCCAGCGCCCTCACGACAGGGACCTACGAGCAGTACTTC.